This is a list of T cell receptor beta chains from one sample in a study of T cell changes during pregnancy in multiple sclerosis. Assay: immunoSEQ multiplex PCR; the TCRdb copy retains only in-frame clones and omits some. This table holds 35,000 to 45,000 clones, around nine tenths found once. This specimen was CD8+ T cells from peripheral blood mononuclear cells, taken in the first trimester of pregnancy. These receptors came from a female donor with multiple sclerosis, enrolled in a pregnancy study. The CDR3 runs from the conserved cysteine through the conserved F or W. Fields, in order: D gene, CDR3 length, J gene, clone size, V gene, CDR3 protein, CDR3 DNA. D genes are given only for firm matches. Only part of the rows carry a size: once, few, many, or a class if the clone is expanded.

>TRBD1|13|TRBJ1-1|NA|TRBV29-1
CSVETGDSTEAFF
TGCAGCGTTGAAACAGGGGATTCCACTGAAGCTTTCTTT
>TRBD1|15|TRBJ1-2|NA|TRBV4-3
CASSHGTGRENGYTF
TGCGCCAGCAGCCACGGGACAGGGAGGGAGAATGGCTACACCTTC
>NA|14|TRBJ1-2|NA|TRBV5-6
CVSSLVGGVYGYTF
TGTGTCAGCAGCTTGGTAGGGGGAGTCTATGGCTACACCTTC
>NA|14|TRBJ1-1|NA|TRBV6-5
CASSYRQANTEAFF
TGTGCCAGCAGTTACCGGCAGGCGAACACTGAAGCTTTCTTT
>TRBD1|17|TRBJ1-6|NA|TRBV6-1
CASSDPGQGPYNSPLHF
TGTGCCAGCAGTGACCCGGGACAGGGTCCCTATAATTCACCCCTCCACTTT
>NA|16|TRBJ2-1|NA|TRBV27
CASSSSPGPFYNEQFF
TGTGCCAGCAGTTCTTCCCCTGGCCCCTTCTACAATGAGCAGTTCTTC
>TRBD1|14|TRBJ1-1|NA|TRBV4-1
CASSPDRGNTEAFF
TGCGCCAGCAGCCCGGACAGGGGGAACACTGAAGCTTTCTTT
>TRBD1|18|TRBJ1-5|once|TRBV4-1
CAGSQGQGGPYSNQPQHF
TGCGCCGGCAGCCAGGGACAGGGAGGGCCCTATAGCAATCAGCCCCAGCATTTT
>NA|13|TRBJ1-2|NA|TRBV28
CASSRVGVDGYTF
TGTGCCAGCAGCCGCGTCGGGGTGGACGGCTACACCTTC
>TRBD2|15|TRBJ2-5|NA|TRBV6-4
CASSATSGGQETQYF
TGTGCCAGCAGTGCGACTAGCGGGGGACAAGAGACCCAGTACTTC
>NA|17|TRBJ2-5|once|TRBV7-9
CASSQKGVGAGQETQYF
TGTGCCAGCAGCCAAAAGGGGGTCGGGGCAGGCCAAGAGACCCAGTACTTC
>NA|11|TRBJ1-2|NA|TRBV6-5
CASSYGGSYTF
TGTGCCAGCAGTTACGGCGGGAGCTACACCTTC
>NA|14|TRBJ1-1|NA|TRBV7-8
CASSYGGGNTEAFF
TGTGCCAGCAGTTATGGGGGGGGGAACACTGAAGCTTTCTTT
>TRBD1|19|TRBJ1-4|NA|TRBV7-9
CASSLAHWDSAPTNEKLFF
TGTGCCAGCAGCTTAGCGCATTGGGACAGTGCCCCAACTAATGAAAAACTGTTTTTT
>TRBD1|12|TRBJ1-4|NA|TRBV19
CASLGTVEKLFF
TGTGCCAGTTTGGGGACAGTGGAAAAACTGTTTTTT
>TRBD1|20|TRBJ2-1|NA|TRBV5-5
CASSWGQVGIIFGPYNEQFF
TGTGCCAGCAGCTGGGGACAGGTCGGGATTATTTTTGGGCCCTACAATGAGCAGTTCTTC
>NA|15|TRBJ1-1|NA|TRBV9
CASSAPVGEGTEAFF
TGTGCCAGCAGCGCCCCTGTGGGGGAGGGTACTGAAGCTTTCTTT
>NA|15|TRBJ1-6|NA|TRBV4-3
CATSGDTSYNSPLHF
TGCGCCACCTCTGGGGACACCTCCTATAATTCACCCCTCCACTTT
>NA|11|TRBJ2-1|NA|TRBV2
CASSDGDRTFF
TGTGCCAGCAGTGATGGAGACCGTACTTTCTTC
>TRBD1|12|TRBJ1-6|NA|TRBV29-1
CSVGQGGSPLHF
TGCAGCGTGGGACAGGGGGGTTCACCCCTCCACTTT
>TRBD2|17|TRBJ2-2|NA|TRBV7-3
CASSSSGTSLFPGELFF
TGTGCCAGCAGTTCATCCGGGACTAGCCTGTTCCCCGGGGAGCTGTTTTTT
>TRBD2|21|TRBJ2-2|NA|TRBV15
CATSRERTALTSGEKTGELFF
TGTGCCACCAGCAGAGAGCGGACCGCTCTAACTAGCGGGGAAAAGACCGGGGAGCTGTTTTTT
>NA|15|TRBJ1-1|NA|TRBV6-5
CASQSESGSYTEAFF
TGTGCCAGCCAGTCCGAGTCGGGTTCATACACTGAAGCTTTCTTT
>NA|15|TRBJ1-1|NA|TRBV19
CASSILAVPNTEAFF
TGTGCCAGTAGTATTCTGGCGGTCCCGAACACTGAAGCTTTCTTT
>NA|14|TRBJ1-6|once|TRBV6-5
CASRTGTFDSPLHF
TGTGCCAGCAGAACCGGGACTTTCGATTCACCCCTCCACTTT
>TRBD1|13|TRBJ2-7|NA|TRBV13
CASSQDRTYEQYF
TGTGCCAGCAGCCAGGACAGGACGTACGAGCAGTACTTC
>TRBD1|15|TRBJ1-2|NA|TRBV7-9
CASSSGTDFNYGYTF
TGTGCCAGCAGCTCCGGGACAGACTTTAACTATGGCTACACCTTC
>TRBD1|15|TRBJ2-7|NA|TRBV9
CASSVEGQGRGEQYF
TGTGCCAGCAGCGTAGAAGGACAGGGGAGGGGCGAGCAGTACTTC
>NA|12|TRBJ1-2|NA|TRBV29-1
CSVRRQNYGYTF
TGCAGCGTTCGGCGACAGAACTATGGCTACACCTTC
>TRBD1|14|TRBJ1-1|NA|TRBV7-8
CASSLGQGVAEAFF
TGTGCCAGCAGCTTAGGGCAGGGGGTCGCTGAAGCTTTCTTT
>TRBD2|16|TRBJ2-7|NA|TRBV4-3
CASSQDRLADSYEQYF
TGCGCCAGCAGCCAAGATCGACTAGCGGACTCCTACGAGCAGTACTTC
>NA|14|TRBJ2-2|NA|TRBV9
CASNGVNPTGELFF
TGTGCCAGCAACGGGGTTAACCCCACCGGGGAGCTGTTTTTT
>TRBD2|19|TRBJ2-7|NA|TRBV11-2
CASSLEQGLAGGRSYEQYF
TGTGCCAGCAGCTTAGAGCAGGGACTAGCGGGGGGACGCTCCTACGAGCAGTACTTC
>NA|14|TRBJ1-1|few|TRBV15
CATSSKRDNTEAFF
TGTGCCACCAGCAGCAAGAGGGATAACACTGAAGCTTTCTTT
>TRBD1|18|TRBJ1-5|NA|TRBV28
CATLTRDSKASGDQPQHF
TGTGCCACTTTAACCCGGGACAGCAAGGCCTCAGGTGATCAGCCCCAGCATTTT
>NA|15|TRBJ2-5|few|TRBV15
CATSATGGPTETQYF
TGTGCCACCAGTGCCACCGGGGGGCCTACAGAGACCCAGTACTTC
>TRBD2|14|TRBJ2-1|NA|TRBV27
CASSLASGYNEQFF
TGTGCCAGCAGTTTGGCTAGCGGGTACAATGAGCAGTTCTTC
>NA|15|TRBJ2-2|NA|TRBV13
CASSPPGTRGGELFF
TGTGCCAGCAGCCCCCCCGGGACTCGGGGCGGGGAGCTGTTTTTT
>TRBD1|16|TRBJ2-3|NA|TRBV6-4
CASSDRGTGGPDTQYF
TGTGCCAGCAGTGATCGCGGGACAGGGGGCCCAGATACGCAGTATTTT
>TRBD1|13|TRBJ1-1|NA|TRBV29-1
CSVGGQMNTEAFF
TGCAGCGTTGGGGGACAGATGAACACTGAAGCTTTCTTT
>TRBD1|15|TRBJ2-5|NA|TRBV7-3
CASSLLGTGKETQYF
TGTGCCAGCAGCTTACTAGGGACAGGCAAAGAGACCCAGTACTTC
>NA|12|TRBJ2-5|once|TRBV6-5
CASSGLEETQYF
TGTGCCAGCAGTGGACTTGAAGAGACCCAGTACTTC
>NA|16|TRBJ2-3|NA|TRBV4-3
CASSQGTGDFTDTQYF
TGCGCCAGCAGCCAAGGAACGGGGGATTTCACAGATACGCAGTATTTT
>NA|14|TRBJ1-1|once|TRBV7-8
CASSLPSGNTEAFF
TGTGCCAGCAGCTTACCGTCAGGGAACACTGAAGCTTTCTTT
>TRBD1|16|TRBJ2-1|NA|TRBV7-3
CASSPYGQGNDNEQFF
TGTGCCAGCAGCCCCTACGGACAGGGAAACGACAATGAGCAGTTCTTC
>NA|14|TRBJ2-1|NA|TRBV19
CASSPEDWYNEQFF
TGTGCCAGTAGTCCGGAGGATTGGTACAATGAGCAGTTCTTC
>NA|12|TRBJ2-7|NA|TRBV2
CASSEGRYEQYF
TGTGCCAGCAGTGAAGGTCGGTACGAGCAGTACTTC
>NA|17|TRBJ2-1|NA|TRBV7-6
CASSLAGVSPMGNEQFF
TGTGCCAGCAGCTTAGCAGGGGTTTCACCTATGGGCAATGAGCAGTTCTTC
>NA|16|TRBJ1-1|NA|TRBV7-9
CASSLPGPGGNTEAFF
TGTGCCAGCAGCCTTCCGGGCCCCGGGGGTAACACTGAAGCTTTCTTT
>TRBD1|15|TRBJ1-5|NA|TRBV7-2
CASSLVSRGHQPQHF
TGTGCCAGCAGCTTAGTGAGCAGGGGGCATCAGCCCCAGCATTTT
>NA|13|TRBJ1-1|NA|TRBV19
CASSIDLATEAFF
TGTGCCAGTAGTATAGATCTAGCGACAGAAGCTTTCTTT
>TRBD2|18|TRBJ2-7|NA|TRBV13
CASSSVASGGPSSYEQYF
TGTGCCAGCAGCTCGGTGGCTAGCGGGGGGCCCAGCTCCTACGAGCAGTACTTC
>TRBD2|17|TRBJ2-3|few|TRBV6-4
CASSDSKGLGGADTQYF
TGTGCCAGCAGTGACTCGAAGGGATTGGGAGGGGCAGATACGCAGTATTTT
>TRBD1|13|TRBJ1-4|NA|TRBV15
CATSNGTVEKLFF
TGTGCCACCAGTAACGGGACAGTTGAAAAACTGTTTTTT
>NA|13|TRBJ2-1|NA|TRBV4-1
CASSQPGLDEQFF
TGCGCCAGCAGCCAACCCGGTTTGGATGAGCAGTTCTTC
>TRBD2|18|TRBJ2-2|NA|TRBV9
CASSATGLAGGIAGELFF
TGTGCCAGCAGCGCCACAGGCCTAGCGGGGGGGATCGCCGGGGAGCTGTTTTTT
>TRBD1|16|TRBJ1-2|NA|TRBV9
CASSVARTGLNYGYTF
TGTGCCAGCAGCGTAGCCAGGACAGGGCTTAACTATGGCTACACCTTC